Below are 2 T cell receptor beta chains sequenced from a single sample in a study of neoadjuvant anti-PD-1 for oral cavity cancer. The method was immunoSEQ multiplex PCR; TCRdb's version includes in-frame clones alone and lacks a portion of them. The data contain 11,000 to 15,000 clones, approximately 70% of them seen just once; the ten biggest clones take up less than 3.5%. The sample in question was PBMCs, obtained before nivolumab (anti-PD-1) treatment. These receptors came from a person between 40 and 80 years old with oral cavity squamous cell carcinoma.

The V call is TRBV5-4, the J call TRBJ2-7; 14 bases are a match to TRBD2. Losses at the gene ends were 0 bases for V and 13 bases for J; bases not matched to a gene: 12. The germline V gene encodes CDR1 SGHNT and CDR2 YYREEE (reference sequence). The CDR3 covers 16 residues. The CDR3 is CASSLGLPGLAGVQYF. The DNA of the CDR3 is TGTGCCAGCAGCTTGGGTCTACCGGGACTAGCGGGAGTACAATACTTC.

The chain carries TRBV10-3 and TRBJ1-2, with unresolved D. This CDR3 spans 14 amino acids. V was cut by 3 bases and J by 8 bases, with 16 bases left in between. CDR1 is ENHRY, CDR2 SYGVKD, per germline. Written as DNA, the CDR3 is TGTGCCATCAGTGACTCCGGGTCCAGAAGCGGCTACACCTTC. This sequence encodes CAISDSGSRSGYTF.